The sequence of this T cell receptor (beta chain) was determined in a study of breast tumors, draining lymph nodes, adjacent tissues (dated by TCRdb to between 2015 and 2016). At the level of the whole study: In breast cancer patients, the study compared the TCR beta repertoires of tumor, adjacent nontumor tissue and axillary lymph nodes. In human breast cancer, the study set out to evaluate how tumor, surrounding tissue and draining lymph node repertoires relate to one another and whether T cells may move between these sites. Study-level results and caveats: Tumors showed preferential V and J gene usage, and their T-cell repertoire diversity fell below that of lymph nodes yet above that of nontumor tissue. Rather than being directly demonstrated, the conclusion that tumor T cells originate in lymph nodes was presented as consistent with a hypothesis. A scenario in which most tumor T cells derive from the lymph node and then expand within tumor tissue was judged to be consistent with the data. In luminal-like breast cancer, tumor and nontumor tissue repertoires resembled each other significantly more than in basal-like breast cancer.

The sequencer was an Illumina HiSeq 2000. Multiplex PCR amplification was used to build the TCR beta chain libraries. High-throughput sequencing was used to analyze the amplified TCR beta chain products. TCRdb reworked the public reads: Q25 trimming with fastp, MiXCR clone assembly, productive beta chains retained. Rows merge per CDR3 protein into single entries with the most common DNA and genes. This sample is represented by tens of thousands of distinct CDR3 sequences; under 30% of them were singletons. About 7.8% of the sample lies in the top ten. This clonotype appeared a few times. The target of this receptor is not known. A read error is possible here, since a much larger clone lies one base away. V sheds 11 bases and J sheds 2 bases, leaving 9 bases between their ends. Reading the germline V gene gives CDR1 LGHNT and CDR2 FRNRAP. From the cysteine up to the phenylalanine, the CDR3 has a length of 11 residues. Only the CDR3 DNA is retained, 33 bases long and in frame from the first base.

The sequence was obtained from a female donor with breast cancer. Some clones in this sample may be carry-over from other donors' samples. The sequenced sample consisted of breast tumor tissue. The chain joins TRBV12-5 to TRBJ1-2; too little of a D gene remains to name it. The CDR3 sequence is CAASLNYGYTF. The bases read TGTGCTGCCTCCTTAAACTATGGCTACACCTTC.